This T cell receptor beta chain was documented in a study of cytomegalovirus exposure and HLA in healthy donors. The PCR made use of 60 Vbeta and 13 Jbeta primers. Clones were read by immunoSEQ multiplex PCR, and TCRdb kept only the in-frame ones, dropping some. The sample holds under 250,000 clones, more than 65% seen once. Findings and caveats of the study: A later examination showed that TCR association rates differed by HLA locus, with DRB1 most and HLA-C fewest.

This CDR3 is 11 amino acids long. About this clone: Its specificity is not known.

The sequencing sample was made of PBMCs. This receptor was obtained from a young man in good health and CMV-seronegative. The chain recombines TRBV21-1 with TRBJ1-1. TRBV21-1 is a pseudogene. This CDR3 is CASSKARGAFF. CDR3 coding DNA: TGTGCCAGCAGCAAAGCGAGAGGAGCTTTCTTT.